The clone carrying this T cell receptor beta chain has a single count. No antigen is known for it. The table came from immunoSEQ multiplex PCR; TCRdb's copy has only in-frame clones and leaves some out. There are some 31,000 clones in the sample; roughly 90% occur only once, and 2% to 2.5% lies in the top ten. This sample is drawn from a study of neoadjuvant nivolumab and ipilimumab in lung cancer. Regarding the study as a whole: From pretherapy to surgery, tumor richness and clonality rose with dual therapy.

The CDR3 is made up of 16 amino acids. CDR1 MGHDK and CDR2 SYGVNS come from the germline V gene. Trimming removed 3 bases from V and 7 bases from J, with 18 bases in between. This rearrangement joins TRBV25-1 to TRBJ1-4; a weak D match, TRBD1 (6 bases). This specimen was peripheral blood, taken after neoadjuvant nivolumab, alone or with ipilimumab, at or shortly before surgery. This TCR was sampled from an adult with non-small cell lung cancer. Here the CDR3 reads CASSDRRVQGSEKLFF. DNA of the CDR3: TGTGCCAGCAGTGATCGAAGAGTACAGGGAAGTGAAAAACTGTTTTTT.